The clone carrying this T cell receptor beta chain was detected many times. Its target is not known. This entry belongs to a study of glioma-infiltrating T cells. CDR1 and CDR2 from the germline V gene are DFQATT and SNEGSKA (reference sequence). The CDR3 covers 11 residues. V was clipped by 1 base and J by 11 bases, with 9 bases between them. Using RNA template, CDR3s of TCR alpha and beta were amplified with iRepertoire arm-PCR. Input was 100-400 ng of tissue mRNA or PBMC total RNA. TCRdb called the multiplex PCR reads again in MiXCR, with one record for every CDR3 protein. The sample holds 150,000 or so distinct CDR3 sequences, 30% to 40% seen once. Whole-study results and caveats: Tissue and blood shared very few CDR3 sequences. Non-neoplastic patients had below-expected tissue-blood divergence, while all gliomas exceeded expectation.

The source of this sequence is a human donor with low-grade glioma or glioblastoma, undergoing nonglioma brain surgery, or in good health (not recorded which). What was sequenced was glioma tissue, nonneoplastic brain tissue, or PBMCs (not recorded which). The chain carries TRBV20-1 and TRBJ2-4; D unresolved. CDR3 residues: CSARVAYVQYF. CDR3 nucleotides: TGCAGTGCTAGAGTGGCATATGTTCAGTACTTC.